This record looks at one TCR beta chain sequence and its context. Original methodology: Reference gene primer amplification in the assay estimated nucleated cell counts. The assay was immunoSEQ multiplex PCR, and TCRdb's table has in-frame clones only and misses some. V, J and clone size reflect that table, while D and trimming were determined from the DNA. Among roughly 55,000 clones listed, 70% to 90% were seen once. The data belong to a study of blood T cell repertoires in COVID-19. Study in general: Whether acute or convalescent, the COVID-19 samples came from the United States, Italy and Spain. T cells, B-cell-depleted T cells, or PBMCs supplied cDNA or gDNA.

The CDR3 spans 16 residues. V trimming: 4 bases; J trimming: 2 bases; junction bases outside the gene matches: 3. Germline V gene data show CDR1 as SGHVS and CDR2 as FQNEAQ. J is TRBJ2-3 and V is TRBV7-8; 13 nucleotides agree with TRBD2. The sequence was collected from a man aged 60-69 years with active or convalescent COVID-19. Sequencing was performed on peripheral blood. The CDR3 DNA sequence: TGTGCCAGCAGCTGGGGACTAGCGGGGATCACAGATACGCAGTATTTT. This encodes CASSWGLAGITDTQYF.